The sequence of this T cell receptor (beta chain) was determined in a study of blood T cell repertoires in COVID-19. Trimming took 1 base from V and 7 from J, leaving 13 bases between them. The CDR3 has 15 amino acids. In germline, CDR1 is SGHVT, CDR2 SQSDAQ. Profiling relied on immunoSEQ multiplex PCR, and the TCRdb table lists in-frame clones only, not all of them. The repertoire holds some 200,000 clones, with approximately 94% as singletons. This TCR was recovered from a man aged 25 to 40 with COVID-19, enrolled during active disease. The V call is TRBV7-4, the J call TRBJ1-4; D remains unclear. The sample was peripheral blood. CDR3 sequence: CASSLGIAAGEKLFF. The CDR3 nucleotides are TGTGCCAGCAGCTTAGGGATAGCGGCGGGTGAAAAACTGTTTTTT.